This T cell receptor beta chain was captured by sequencing in a study of blood T cell repertoires in COVID-19. There are 18 residues in the CDR3. V was trimmed by 3 bases and J by 0 bases, leaving 17 bases between them. Per germline, CDR1 SGHAT and CDR2 FQNNGV. Study processing details: By means of reference gene primer amplification, nucleated cell counts were estimated. Generated by immunoSEQ multiplex PCR, the TCRdb table keeps only in-frame clones and is missing some. V, J and clone size were drawn from that table, and D and trimming were deduced from the DNA. The sample shows approximately 160,000 clones, around 88% of them seen only once.

The chain links TRBV11-2 to TRBJ2-2; D might be TRBD2 (5 bases). This TCR was recovered from a woman aged 45-60 years in a cohort exposed to, infected with or recovered from COVID-19 (not recorded which). The material sequenced was PBMCs or T cells enriched from blood (not recorded which). The CDR3 sequence is CASSFPLGGSTNTGELFF. CDR3 DNA: TGTGCCAGCAGCTTTCCCCTGGGTGGGAGTACGAACACCGGGGAGCTGTTTTTT.